Shown below are 20 T cell receptor beta chains from a single sample sequenced in a study of blood T cells in healthy people across ages. Next came a second PCR, run for about 6 to 12 cycles, which used a sample-barcoded 5' primer along with a J-beta primer mix. In TCRdb, the 5' RACE reads were re-called with MiXCR into one record per CDR3 protein. Among 650,000 to 700,000 distinct CDR3 sequences listed, about 30% were seen once. Sequencing was performed on blood. These TCRs come from a woman older than 75 in good health.

In this sample, this clonotype turned up a few times. The chain recombines TRBV7-7 with TRBJ2-5, with TRBD1 identical over 9 bases. The J call may be mistaken, given a closer DNA end match to TRBJ2-7. CDR3 length: 15 residues. Germline values: CDR1 SSHAT, CDR2 FNYEAQ (reference sequence). The CDR3 sequence: CASSSPGQGVFEQYF. The CDR3 nucleotides read TGTGCCAGCAGCTCGCCGGGACAGGGAGTCTTCGAGCAGTACTTC.

The genes are TRBV20-1 and TRBJ2-1; tentatively, D is TRBD1 or TRBD2 (6 bases each). Germline V gene lookup returns CDR1 DFQATT and CDR2 SNEGSKA (reference sequence). This CDR3 is built from 13 residues. V was pared by 3 bases and J by 6 bases, with 12 bases between. This chain's CDR3 is CSASSGAGNEQFF. CDR3 DNA sequence: TGCAGTGCTAGCTCGGGGGCTGGCAATGAGCAGTTCTTC.

This clonotype was recorded many times. A much larger clone differs by one base, so this may be a read error. The CDR3 sequence is CASSLIITGYEQYF. The CDR3 DNA is TGTGCCAGCAGCTTAATAATAACGGGCTACGAGCAGTACTTC. The gene calls are TRBV7-3 and TRBJ2-7; no reliable D call. The V end was cut by 1 base, the J end by 3 bases, with 10 bases between. The CDR3 length is 14 residues. The germline V gene has CDR1 SGHTA and CDR2 FQGTGA. Filled out from reference TRBV7-3 and TRBJ2-7, the complete variable domain reads GAGVSQTPSNKVTEKGKYVELRCDPISGHTALYWYRQSLGQGPEFLIYFQGTGAADDSGLPNDRFFAVRPEGSVSTLKIQRTERGDSAVYLCASSLIITGYEQYFGPGTRLTVT.

Worth noting for this clonotype: This may be a read error, as it is one base from a much larger clone. This chain joins TRBV6-6 and TRBJ1-2, with TRBD1 matching over 7 bases. This CDR3 is built from 13 residues. CDR1 is MNHNY and CDR2 is SVGAGI in the germline V gene (reference sequence). The DNA of the CDR3 is TGTACCAGCAGTCCGACAGGGCTCTATGGCTACACCTTC. Amino acids: CTSSPTGLYGYTF.

This clonotype was found many times. This rearrangement joins TRBV30 to TRBJ2-3; no reliable D call. The CDR3 runs 15 residues. Trimming removed 0 bases at V and 0 bases at J, with 10 bases between. Germline assignment: CDR1 GTSNPN and CDR2 SVGIG (reference sequence). CDR3 sequence (DNA): TGTGCCTGGAGTGTGGAGTACTCTAGCACAGATACGCAGTATTTT. It codes for CAWSVEYSSTDTQYF.

J is TRBJ1-4 and V is TRBV11-2, with unresolved D. The CDR3 sequence is 15 residues long. The ends were cut back, 0 bases at V and 4 bases at J, with 9 bases in the middle. Germline-derived CDR1 and CDR2 are SGHAT and FQNNGV. The CDR3 DNA reads TGTGCCAGCAGCTTAGATAACTACAGTAATGAAAAACTGTTTTTT. Amino acid sequence: CASSLDNYSNEKLFF.

This clonotype was seen at least ten times. This chain links TRBV5-1 with TRBJ1-5; D gene uncertain. V dropped 0 bases and J dropped 2 bases, with 9 bases sitting between them. The V gene's germline CDR1 is SGHRS and CDR2 YFSETQ. This CDR3 comprises 15 residues. The CDR3 is CASSLEGRGNQPQHF. CDR3 in DNA: TGCGCCAGCAGCTTGGAGGGCCGGGGCAATCAGCCCCAGCATTTT.

The table lists this clonotype with many counts. This rearrangement joins TRBV5-1 to TRBJ2-1, with 12 bases lining up with TRBD2. The CDR3 covers 16 residues. V dropped 4 bases and J dropped 6; count of bases not matched to a gene: 8. CDR1 and CDR2 from the germline V gene are SGHRS and YFSETQ. The DNA for the CDR3 is TGCGCCAGCAGCGCCAGTCCTAGCGGGGGGGCCAATGAGCAGTTCTTC. Translated, it gives CASSASPSGGANEQFF. Together with reference TRBV5-1 and TRBJ2-1, the CDR3 gives the full variable domain: KAGVTQTPRYLIKTRGQQVTLSCSPISGHRSVSWYQQTPGQGLQFLFEYFSETQRNKGNFPGRFSGRQFSNSRSEMNVSTLELGDSALYLCASSASPSGGANEQFFGPGTRLTVL.

This chain uses TRBV5-1 with TRBJ2-7; 8 nucleotides line up with TRBD1. The CDR3 is made up of 13 amino acids. J was trimmed by 2 bases and V by 7 bases; bases with no gene match: 5. The germline V gene has CDR1 SGHRS and CDR2 YFSETQ. CDR3 residues: CASSGGTTYEQYF. The CDR3 coding sequence is TGCGCCAGCTCAGGGGGCACTACCTACGAGCAGTACTTC.

There are many counts of this clonotype. The chain joins TRBV20-1 to TRBJ2-3; TRBD1 matches 7 bases. CDR1 and CDR2 from the germline V gene are DFQATT and SNEGSKA (reference sequence). The CDR3 extends over 14 amino acids. J gave up 4 bases and V 5 bases, and 9 bases lay outside the gene matches. This chain's CDR3 is CSAAKGGIADTQYF. CDR3 in DNA: TGCAGTGCTGCCAAAGGGGGCATCGCAGATACGCAGTATTTT.

This clonotype was counted many times. V gene TRBV5-1 combines with J gene TRBJ1-6; 9 bases line up with TRBD1. CDR1 and CDR2 (germline): SGHRS, YFSETQ. The CDR3 runs to 15 residues. V shed 0 bases, J shed 11 bases, and the junction held 6 bases outside the gene matches. This CDR3 is CASSLEGQGTTPLHF. The CDR3, as DNA: TGCGCCAGCAGCTTGGAGGGACAGGGTACGACACCCCTCCACTTT. The variable domain in full, with the rest retrieved from reference TRBV5-1 and TRBJ1-6, is KAGVTQTPRYLIKTRGQQVTLSCSPISGHRSVSWYQQTPGQGLQFLFEYFSETQRNKGNFPGRFSGRQFSNSRSEMNVSTLELGDSALYLCASSLEGQGTTPLHFGNGTRLTVT.

Concerning this clonotype: Possible read error: a much larger clone is one base away. CDR3 region: CSARDIRTGEIGYTF. CDR3 in DNA: TGCAGTGCTAGAGACATAAGGACAGGGGAGATTGGCTACACCTTC. The chain employs TRBV20-1 and TRBJ1-2; TRBD1 agrees at 9 bases. CDR1 and CDR2 from the germline V gene are DFQATT and SNEGSKA (reference sequence). The CDR3 has 15 residues. Trimming cost V 0 bases and J 7 bases; bases outside gene matches: 9.

This chain uses TRBV28 with TRBJ2-5; D not resolved. Trimming removed 2 bases at V and 1 base at J, with 14 bases between. Germline V CDR1 and CDR2: MDHEN, SYDVKM. The CDR3 runs to 16 residues. As DNA, the CDR3 is TGTGCCAGCAGTTTACCTGGGATAAGAAGCCAAGAGACCCAGTACTTC. It yields the protein CASSLPGIRSQETQYF.

This clonotype was seen at least ten times. The genes are TRBV15 and TRBJ2-7; D not certain. In germline, CDR1 is LNHNV, CDR2 YYDKDF (reference sequence). This CDR3 contains 14 residues. Trimming stripped 0 bases from V and 3 bases from J, with 9 bases between. Written as DNA, the CDR3 is TGTGCCACCAGCAGAGACAGAGGAAACTACGAGCAGTACTTC. This translates into CATSRDRGNYEQYF. Using reference TRBV15 and TRBJ2-7 for the parts outside the CDR3, the full variable domain is DAMVIQNPRYQVTQFGKPVTLSCSQTLNHNVMYWYQQKSSQAPKLLFHYYDKDFNNEADTPDNFQSRRPNTSFCFLDIRSPGLGDTAMYLCATSRDRGNYEQYFGPGTRLTVT.

As regards this clonotype: Being one base from a much bigger clone, this may be a read error. The gene calls are TRBV20-1 and TRBJ2-1; 8 bases map to TRBD2. Per germline, CDR1 DFQATT and CDR2 SNEGSKA (reference sequence). The CDR3 is made up of 17 amino acids. CDR3 sequence (DNA): TGCAGTACTAGAAAGGAGGCGGGGGGCAGCCCCTACAATGAGCAGTTCTTC. As protein: CSTRKEAGGSPYNEQFF.

This clonotype has only a few counts. One end of the junction fails to match germline, which may point to a read error. V and J are TRBV9 and TRBJ2-1; D possibly corresponds to TRBD2 (7 bases). The CDR3 covers 15 residues. The V gene's germline CDR1 is SGDLS and CDR2 YYNGEE. As DNA, the CDR3 is TGTGCCAGCGGCGTAACAGGGACTACCTACAATGAGCAGTTCTTC. This codes for CASGVTGTTYNEQFF.

This chain connects TRBV2 to TRBJ2-7; the D gene is possibly TRBD2 (6 bases). TRBJ2-4 explains the end of the DNA better; the J call may be wrong. Germline V gene data show CDR1 as SNHLY and CDR2 as FYNNEI. There are 14 residues in the CDR3. In nucleotides, the CDR3 is TGTGCCAGCCGAGGGGCGGGAAGGGAAAACATTCAGTACTTC. Its translation: CASRGAGRENIQYF.

In this sample, this clonotype turned up many times. J is TRBJ2-5 and V is TRBV6-2 or TRBV6-3, with D possibly being TRBD1 or TRBD2 (5 bases each). Deletions cut 6 bases from V and 5 bases from J, with 13 bases between. Germline loops: CDR1 MNHEY, CDR2 SVGEGT. The CDR3 extends over 13 amino acids. DNA for the CDR3: TGTGCCAGCAGCCAAACAGGAGGCGAGACCCAGTACTTC. Its translation: CASSQTGGETQYF.

This clonotype was detected only a few times. The genes are TRBV10-3 and TRBJ1-6; TRBD1 aligns across 8 bases. The CDR3 length is 15 residues. Trimming at V came to 0 bases and at J to 7 bases, leaving 2 bases not matched to a gene. Germline V CDR1 and CDR2: ENHRY, SYGVKD. As DNA, the CDR3 is TGTGCCATCAGTGAGTCAACAGGGGGAAATTCACCCCTCCACTTT. Its protein is CAISESTGGNSPLHF.

The rearrangement joins TRBV29-1 to TRBJ1-2; 9 nucleotides match TRBD1. This CDR3 is 13 amino acids long. J gave up 3 bases and V 7 bases, and 6 bases lay outside the gene matches. Germline V CDR1 and CDR2: SQVTM, ANQGSEA. CDR3 in DNA: TGCAGCGGCGGACAGGGGAGGGACTATGGCTACACCTTC. This sequence encodes CSGGQGRDYGYTF.